This T cell receptor beta chain originates from a study of blood T cells in healthy people across ages. Overall study context: Using template switching, researchers captured about one barcoded beta molecule for each two T cells. Study-level points and caveats: Donors of long life had a larger count of naive CD4+ cells and greater diversity than aged donors.

Turning to this clonotype: Its antigen is as yet unknown.

CDR3 length equals 19 residues. In germline, CDR1 is MNHEY, CDR2 SMNVEV (reference sequence). The V segment lost 7 bases and the J segment 0 bases; nucleotides outside the gene matches: 18. PCR was performed a second time for about 7 to 11 cycles using a sample-barcoded 5' primer and a J-beta primer mix. TCRdb itself ran the 5' RACE reads through MiXCR, one entry per CDR3 protein. The sample consists of 1.5 million to 1.9 million distinct CDR3 sequences, approximately 39% of them appearing once. This sequence was found in a woman between 18 and 29 years old in good health. Material for sequencing was blood. The V and J genes are TRBV27 and TRBJ2-1, with 7 bases that match TRBD2. The CDR3 bases are TGTGCCAGCACCTCCTCGTGGGCTAGCGGTAGGAGCTCCTACAATGAGCAGTTCTTC. It codes for CASTSSWASGRSSYNEQFF.